Following are 22 T cell receptor beta chains from one sample sequenced in a study of cytomegalovirus exposure and HLA in healthy donors (dated by TCRdb to the late 2010s). Preparation of the library involved the immunoSEQ multiplex PCR assay. For the multiplex PCR, a mixture combining 60 forward primers for TCR Vbeta segments and 13 reverse primers for TCR Jbeta segments was used. TCRdb holds this immuneACCESS table with in-frame rearrangements only. Some clones are missing; in checked studies, unresolved V genes explain under half, and the rest has no known cause. Recorded for this sample are 90,000 to 130,000 clones; 76% of them occurred a single time. The top ten constitute 10% to 15% of the sample. Sequenced input: PBMCs. Source of these receptors: a man aged 25-45 years in good health and CMV-seropositive.

This clone turned up a few times. V usage is TRBV21-1 and J usage is TRBJ1-5; no DNA check was done on the table's D call, TRBD1. TRBV21-1 is flagged as a pseudogene. The CDR3 contains 16 residues. The CDR3 here is CASSKGAGQPNQPQHF. CDR3 nucleotides: TGTGCCAGCAGCAAAGGCGCGGGACAGCCAAATCAGCCCCAGCATTTT.

As to this clone: Sequence at one end of the junction differs from germline and may be a read error. The J gene is TRBJ2-7, the V gene TRBV29-1; D is uncertain. Germline CDR1 and CDR2: SQVTM and ANQGSEA. There are 11 residues in the CDR3. CDR3 bases: TGCAGCGCTCTGCTAGGAACCGAGCAGTGCTTC. Translating it yields CSALLGTEQCF.

The rearrangement links TRBV4-1 to TRBJ1-5; maybe TRBD1 (5 bases). The CDR3 totals 15 residues. Germline loops: CDR1 MGHRA, CDR2 YSYEKL. Trimming took 1 base from V and 6 from J, leaving 13 bases between them. CDR3 in amino acids: CASSQATGSRQPQHF. The DNA for the CDR3 is TGCGCCAGCAGCCAAGCAACAGGTTCTCGTCAGCCCCAGCATTTT.

The chain joins TRBV19 to TRBJ1-2, with a weak D call TRBD1 (6 bases). Deletions cut 3 bases from V and 3 bases from J, with 14 bases between. CDR1 LNHDA and CDR2 SQIVND come from the germline V gene (reference sequence). There are 15 residues in the CDR3. CDR3 loop: CASSMWSGVDYGYTF. In DNA form, the CDR3 reads TGTGCCAGTAGTATGTGGTCAGGGGTCGACTATGGCTACACCTTC.

The chain employs TRBV19 and TRBJ2-1; 9 nucleotides match TRBD1. There are 15 residues in the CDR3. The V gene end was trimmed by 7 bases and the J gene end by 7 bases; junction bases not matched to a gene: 11. Germline assignment: CDR1 LNHDA and CDR2 SQIVND (reference sequence). The CDR3 protein is CASTRGGQGLNEQFF. CDR3 nucleotides: TGTGCCAGTACCAGGGGGGGACAGGGTCTGAATGAGCAGTTCTTC.

This chain joins TRBV5-4 and TRBJ1-2; 8 nucleotides align to TRBD1. The CDR3 is 12 amino acids. Looked up from germline, CDR1 is SGHNT and CDR2 is YYREEE (reference sequence). The junction had 2 bases not matched to a gene; V was cut back by 4 bases and J by 6 bases. Written as DNA, the CDR3 is TGTGCCAGCAGCGTGGACAGGGATGGCTACACCTTC. The encoded protein is CASSVDRDGYTF.

A remark on this clone: One end of the junction fails to match germline, which may point to a read error. The rearrangement uses TRBV2 and TRBJ1-2; D gene unclear. Germline V gene sequence: CDR1 SNHLY, CDR2 FYNNEI. CDR3 length: 13 residues. The CDR3: CASGEGSNYGYTF. In DNA, the CDR3 is TGTGCCAGCGGTGAGGGCTCGAACTATGGCTACACCTTC.

The chain couples TRBV7-9 to TRBJ2-3; D perhaps matches TRBD2 (6 bases). Germline lookup yields CDR1 SEHNR and CDR2 FQNEAQ (reference sequence). This CDR3 spans 16 amino acids. Trimming left V 1 base short and J 0 bases short, with 11 bases between. The CDR3 region is CASSLDGGPSTDTQYF. CDR3 nucleotide sequence: TGTGCCAGCAGCTTAGACGGGGGTCCTAGCACAGATACGCAGTATTTT.

This chain uses TRBV6-1 with TRBJ1-2, with no clear D. Germline V lookup: CDR1 MNHNS, CDR2 SASEGT. With 1 base removed from V and 4 bases from J, the gap between germline ends came to 13 bases. The CDR3 is 15 amino acids. The CDR3 spells CASSEGRGLGYGYTF. The CDR3 region has the DNA TGTGCCAGCAGTGAAGGGCGAGGGTTAGGCTATGGCTACACCTTC.

The gene calls are TRBV7-8 and TRBJ2-7; D ambiguous. CDR3 size: 12 residues. Between the trimmed V and J ends, which lost 4 bases and 2 bases, there was a span of 6 bases. Germline CDR1 and CDR2: SGHVS and FQNEAQ. DNA for the CDR3: TGTGCCAGCAGCTCTGCGGCCTACGAGCAGTACTTC. This translates into CASSSAAYEQYF.

The chain combines TRBV21-1 with TRBJ2-1; the table's D call, TRBD2, was not checked against the DNA. TRBV21-1 is deemed a pseudogene. The CDR3 spans 13 residues. The CDR3 coding sequence is TGTGCCAGCAGCAAGGGTAGCGTGGAGGGGCAGTTCTTC. Translated: CASSKGSVEGQFF.

This CDR3 reads CASSQDFITGELFF. CDR3 coding DNA: TGTGCCAGCAGCCAAGATTTTATAACCGGGGAGCTGTTTTTT. The chain employs TRBV14 and TRBJ2-2; no reliable D call. Germline lookup yields CDR1 SGHDN and CDR2 FVKESK. The CDR3 sequence is 14 residues long. Trimming took 0 bases from V and 5 from J, leaving 7 bases between them. Based on the CDR3 plus reference TRBV14 and TRBJ2-2, the full variable domain is EAGVTQFPSHSVIEKGQTVTLRCDPISGHDNLYWYRRVMGKEIKFLLHFVKESKQDESGMPNNRFLAERTGGTYSTLKVQPAELEDSGVYFCASSQDFITGELFFGEGSRLTVL.

The rearrangement joins TRBV5-1 to TRBJ2-7; the match to TRBD1 covers 8 bases. With V trimmed by 0 bases and J by 4 bases, 9 bases remained unmatched. Germline values: CDR1 SGHRS, CDR2 YFSETQ. The CDR3 covers 16 residues. CDR3 in amino acids: CASSLAAQGEYYEQYF. CDR3 nucleotide sequence: TGCGCCAGCAGCTTGGCGGCACAGGGGGAGTATTACGAGCAGTACTTC.

This rearrangement joins TRBV2 to TRBJ1-5, with 10 bases that match TRBD1. This CDR3 comprises 16 residues. Germline-derived CDR1 and CDR2 are SNHLY and FYNNEI. Unmatched junction bases numbered 8, after V lost 9 bases and J lost 0 bases. Written as DNA, the CDR3 is TGTGCCAGTGGGACAGGGGTCCTCTATAGCAATCAGCCCCAGCATTTT. Translation: CASGTGVLYSNQPQHF.

V and J are TRBV29-1 and TRBJ1-5; D remains unclear. This CDR3 has 13 amino acids. V gave up 4 bases and J gave up 3 bases, with 10 bases separating them. Looked up from germline, CDR1 is SQVTM and CDR2 is ANQGSEA. Here the CDR3 reads CSVGEQHNQPQHF. The CDR3 region has the DNA TGCAGCGTTGGCGAACAGCACAATCAGCCCCAGCATTTT.

The chain combines TRBV9 with TRBJ2-2; D not certain. Germline assignment: CDR1 SGDLS and CDR2 YYNGEE. V gave up 4 bases and J gave up 6 bases, with 10 bases separating them. The CDR3 has 13 residues. The CDR3 protein is CASSPRRAGELFF. CDR3 in DNA: TGTGCCAGCAGCCCCCGCCGGGCCGGGGAGCTGTTTTTT.

CDR3 residues: CASSAGAYEQYF. As DNA, the CDR3 is TGTGCCAGCAGCGCTGGAGCCTACGAGCAGTACTTC. This sequence joins TRBV25-1 and TRBJ2-7; D remains unclear. The CDR3 is 12 residues long. The V end lost 6 bases, the J end lost 2 bases, and 8 bases lay between the germline ends. Germline-derived CDR1 and CDR2 are MGHDK and SYGVNS.

This clone has more than one count but fewer than ten. The junction differs from germline at one of its ends, possibly a read error. The chain carries TRBV7-9 and TRBJ1-6; 10 positions match TRBD1. The CDR3 has 17 residues. The germline CDR1 and CDR2 sequences are SEHNR and FQNEAQ (reference sequence). CDR3 protein: CSSSPETGGAYNSPLHF. CDR3 nucleotides: TGTTCCAGCAGCCCAGAGACAGGGGGCGCCTATAATTCACCCCTCCACTTT.

The genes are TRBV27 and TRBJ1-4, with 9 nucleotides matching TRBD1. The CDR3 loop spans 16 amino acids. The V segment lost 5 bases and the J segment 8 bases; nucleotides outside the gene matches: 12. Germline V gives CDR1 MNHEY, CDR2 SMNVEV (reference sequence). CDR3 nucleotides: TGTGCCAGCAGTCACCTCCCCGGGACAGGGCAGGAAAAACTGTTTTTT. It codes for CASSHLPGTGQEKLFF.

The chain joins TRBV10-3 to TRBJ1-4; 8 bases match TRBD1. V trimming: 2 bases; J trimming: 8 bases; junction bases outside the gene matches: 7. The CDR3 has 15 amino acids. Germline assignment: CDR1 ENHRY and CDR2 SYGVKD. The CDR3, as DNA: TGTGCCATCAGTGAGCCTTCGGACAGGGACGAAAAACTGTTTTTT. Translating it yields CAISEPSDRDEKLFF.

V and J are TRBV2 and TRBJ2-3, with D possibly TRBD1 on 6 matching bases. Germline values: CDR1 SNHLY, CDR2 FYNNEI. V was shortened by 6 bases and J by 3 bases, with 13 bases between the two germline ends. This CDR3 is built from 14 residues. CDR3 loop: CASSVTGPTDTQYF. Written as DNA, the CDR3 is TGTGCCAGCAGCGTTACAGGGCCAACAGATACGCAGTATTTT.

The V gene is TRBV7-3, the J gene TRBJ1-6, with D unclear. Germline V gene sequence: CDR1 SGHTA, CDR2 FQGTGA. Between the trimmed V and J ends, which lost 1 base and 7 bases, there was a span of 11 bases. The CDR3 runs 15 residues. CDR3 region: CASSLSRTVNSPLHF. DNA for the CDR3: TGTGCCAGCAGCTTAAGTCGTACGGTCAATTCACCCCTCCACTTT.